This TCR beta chain is from a study of cytomegalovirus exposure and HLA in healthy donors. V was cut by 0 bases and J by 3 bases, with 14 bases left in between. The CDR3 has 16 residues. Germline V gives CDR1 LNHDA, CDR2 SQIVND (reference sequence). TCRdb's table, derived via immunoSEQ multiplex PCR, lists solely in-frame clones and lacks some. The sample lists roughly 250,000 clones, 86% occurring once. The source is a woman aged 30 to 39 in good health and CMV-seropositive. Sequencing was done on a sample of PBMCs. V is TRBV19 and J is TRBJ1-1; D is unclear. The CDR3 nucleotides read TGTGCCAGTAGTATAGACCCCCCGGCGGAATACACTGAAGCTTTCTTT. It yields the protein CASSIDPPAEYTEAFF.